A selection of T cell receptor beta chains follows, all from one sample in a study of blood T cell repertoires in COVID-19. Generated by immunoSEQ multiplex PCR, the TCRdb table keeps only in-frame clones and is missing some. The data contain approximately 55,000 clones, approximately 90% of them seen just once; the ten biggest clones take up roughly 6.4%. The sequenced sample was peripheral blood. These receptors came from a man aged 35 to 55 with acute or convalescent COVID-19. CDR3s include the opening cysteine and the closing phenylalanine or tryptophan. The order of the fields is D gene, V gene, J gene, clone size, CDR3 protein, CDR3 DNA. A D gene is named only where the DNA matches it firmly. Not every row has a clone size; where given, it reads once, few, many or a size class.

NA	TRBV5-6	TRBJ2-7	NA	CASSGGLPRSTEQYF	TGTGCCAGCAGCGGTGGACTTCCCCGTTCGACCGAGCAGTACTTC
NA	TRBV5-1	TRBJ2-5	NA	CASSLGDYQETQYF	TGCGCCAGCAGCTTGGGGGACTACCAAGAGACCCAGTACTTC
NA	TRBV11-2	TRBJ1-1	NA	CASSGWTALNTEAFF	TGTGCCAGCAGCGGGTGGACAGCCCTGAACACTGAAGCTTTCTTT
NA	TRBV6-2/TRBV6-3	TRBJ1-1	NA	CASSPTPGTEAFF	TGTGCCAGCAGTCCCACGCCCGGTACTGAAGCTTTCTTT
NA	TRBV4-1	TRBJ1-5	NA	CASSQEGGGQAAQPQHF	TGCGCCAGCAGCCAAGAGGGTGGAGGCCAGGCAGCTCAGCCCCAGCATTTT
TRBD1	TRBV6-4	TRBJ1-2	NA	CASSDSNRGQDGYTF	TGTGCCAGCAGTGACTCGAACAGGGGCCAGGATGGCTACACCTTC
TRBD1	TRBV4-1	TRBJ2-1	NA	CASSQTGITYNEQFF	TGCGCCAGCAGTCAGACAGGGATTACGTACAATGAGCAGTTCTTC
TRBD2	TRBV20-1	TRBJ2-1	NA	CSASTLAGGSYNEQFF	TGCAGTGCTAGTACACTAGCGGGAGGGAGTTACAATGAGCAGTTCTTC
NA	TRBV4-3	TRBJ2-3	once	CASSPREGGGTDTQYF	TGCGCCAGCAGCCCGCGAGAGGGAGGAGGCACAGATACGCAGTATTTT
NA	TRBV4-3	TRBJ2-7	NA	CASSHTTGKEQYF	TGCGCCAGCAGCCATACCACAGGAAAGGAGCAGTACTTC
NA	TRBV5-1	TRBJ2-5	NA	CASSLISYQETQYF	TGCGCCAGCAGCTTAATTTCGTACCAAGAGACCCAGTACTTC
TRBD2	TRBV27	TRBJ2-1	once	CARSLGLAGGGEQFF	TGTGCCCGCAGTTTGGGACTAGCGGGGGGGGGTGAGCAGTTCTTC
TRBD1	TRBV7-2	TRBJ2-5	NA	CASSSLIGTGGWTQYF	TGTGCCAGCAGCTCCTTAATCGGGACAGGGGGGTGGACCCAGTACTTC
TRBD2	TRBV9	TRBJ2-1	NA	CASSPNRGLAGVVEQFF	TGTGCCAGCAGCCCTAACAGGGGACTAGCGGGTGTAGTTGAGCAGTTCTTC
TRBD2	TRBV7-6	TRBJ2-1	NA	CASSLSSGSNNEQFF	TGTGCCAGCAGCTTATCCAGCGGGAGCAACAATGAGCAGTTCTTC
TRBD1	TRBV12-5	TRBJ1-1	NA	CASGFTGGGTEAFF	TGTGCTAGTGGTTTCACAGGGGGAGGCACTGAAGCTTTCTTT
NA	TRBV10-1	TRBJ1-2	NA	CASSFSGSYGYTF	TGCGCCAGCAGCTTTTCGGGTTCCTATGGCTACACCTTC
TRBD2	TRBV12-5	TRBJ2-1	NA	CASVYSTSGSSYNEQFF	TGTGCTAGTGTTTATTCCACTAGCGGGAGTTCCTACAATGAGCAGTTCTTC
NA	TRBV11-3	TRBJ2-5	NA	CASSFIAAQETQYF	TGTGCCAGCAGCTTTATAGCGGCCCAAGAGACCCAGTACTTC
TRBD1	TRBV19	TRBJ1-2	NA	CASSPRRTGTGYTF	TGTGCCAGTAGTCCCAGGCGGACAGGGACCGGCTACACCTTC
TRBD2	TRBV3-1/TRBV3-2	TRBJ2-1	once	CASSRGLAGYNEQFF	TGTGCCAGCAGCCGGGGACTAGCGGGTTACAATGAGCAGTTCTTC
NA	TRBV5-1	TRBJ2-3	NA	CASSPHKDSRGADTQYF	TGCGCCAGCAGCCCGCACAAAGACTCGCGGGGCGCAGATACGCAGTATTTT
NA	TRBV6-5	TRBJ1-5	NA	CASSLDSRHNQPQHF	TGTGCCAGCAGTCTGGACAGCAGACACAATCAGCCCCAGCATTTT
TRBD2	TRBV29-1	TRBJ2-7	NA	CSVEEVGLAGSSYEQYF	TGCAGCGTTGAAGAGGTCGGACTAGCGGGCAGCTCCTACGAGCAGTACTTC
NA	TRBV18	TRBJ1-6	NA	CASSGSTRNSPLHF	TGTGCCAGCTCAGGTAGCACTCGCAATTCACCCCTCCACTTT
TRBD1	TRBV2	TRBJ1-4	NA	CASRTGFSNEKLFF	TGTGCCAGCAGGACAGGGTTTAGTAATGAAAAACTGTTTTTT
TRBD2	TRBV10-1	TRBJ2-1	NA	CASSEYGTSGSSYNEQFF	TGCGCCAGCAGTGAGTACGGGACTAGCGGAAGCTCCTACAATGAGCAGTTCTTC
NA	TRBV10-3	TRBJ1-1	NA	CAIRDPRGNTEAFF	TGTGCCATCAGAGACCCCCGGGGGAACACTGAAGCTTTCTTT
TRBD1	TRBV5-4	TRBJ1-4	NA	CASSIGDRGRSANEKLFF	TGTGCCAGCAGTATAGGGGACAGGGGGCGATCAGCTAATGAAAAACTGTTTTTT
TRBD2	TRBV4-3	TRBJ2-2	NA	CASSPSAGTRAGELFF	TGCGCCAGCAGCCCGTCGGCCGGGACTAGGGCCGGGGAGCTGTTTTTT
NA	TRBV5-8	TRBJ2-5	once	CASSLGPYGGRQETQYF	TGTGCCAGCAGCTTGGGTCCGTACGGGGGGCGACAAGAGACCCAGTACTTC
NA	TRBV15	TRBJ2-5	NA	CATSRGTGRETQYF	TGTGCCACCAGCAGAGGTACAGGCCGGGAGACCCAGTACTTC
NA	TRBV7-8	TRBJ2-1	NA	CASSLAGPSDNEQFF	TGTGCCAGCAGCTTAGCGGGCCCCTCCGACAATGAGCAGTTCTTC
NA	TRBV10-2	TRBJ1-6	NA	CASTTGNNSPLHF	TGCGCCAGCACAACAGGGAATAATTCACCCCTCCACTTT
NA	TRBV7-7	TRBJ2-3	NA	CASSLSKSTDTQYF	TGTGCCAGCAGCTTGTCAAAAAGCACAGATACGCAGTATTTT
TRBD2	TRBV19	TRBJ2-5	NA	CASSMGTSGRETQYF	TGTGCCAGTAGTATGGGGACTAGCGGGAGAGAGACCCAGTACTTC
NA	TRBV7-4	TRBJ2-1	NA	CASSPWRVATSYNEQFF	TGTGCCAGCAGCCCGTGGCGGGTAGCGACAAGCTACAATGAGCAGTTCTTC
TRBD1	TRBV7-2	TRBJ1-2	NA	CASGSGTGYGYTF	TGTGCCAGCGGATCCGGGACAGGCTATGGCTACACCTTC
NA	TRBV7-2	TRBJ2-2	few	CASSPPISDMNTGELFF	TGTGCCAGCAGCCCACCGATATCCGACATGAACACCGGGGAGCTGTTTTTT
NA	TRBV6-5	TRBJ1-1	once	CASRSRNTEAFF	TGTGCCAGCAGATCCAGGAACACTGAAGCTTTCTTT
NA	TRBV3-1/TRBV3-2	TRBJ1-1	NA	CASSQGLGMGTEAFF	TGTGCCAGCAGCCAAGGTCTCGGGATGGGCACTGAAGCTTTCTTT
NA	TRBV19	TRBJ1-2	NA	CASSIEGTGHGYGYTF	TGTGCCAGTAGTATAGAGGGTACAGGGCACGGCTATGGCTACACCTTC
TRBD1	TRBV19	TRBJ1-2	NA	CASSIDRTGVGYTF	TGTGCCAGTAGTATAGACCGGACAGGCGTTGGCTACACCTTC
TRBD1	TRBV7-6	TRBJ1-2	NA	CASSPGQGADYGYTF	TGTGCCAGCAGCCCAGGACAGGGGGCCGACTATGGCTACACCTTC
NA	TRBV2	TRBJ1-2	NA	CASTLAGSYGYTF	TGTGCCAGCACCCTGGCGGGTTCATATGGCTACACCTTC
NA	TRBV27	TRBJ2-6	NA	CASSPVVGANVLTF	TGTGCCAGCAGCCCAGTCGTAGGGGCCAACGTCCTGACTTTC
TRBD2	TRBV10-1	TRBJ2-3	NA	CASAGLAGGDTQYF	TGCGCCAGCGCGGGACTAGCGGGAGGCGATACGCAGTATTTT
TRBD1	TRBV24-1	TRBJ2-4	NA	CATSDTSPGQGRNIQYF	TGTGCCACCAGTGACACCTCGCCCGGACAGGGTAGGAACATTCAGTACTTC
NA	TRBV19	TRBJ1-1	NA	CAIHRNTEAFF	TGTGCCATCCACAGGAACACTGAAGCTTTCTTT
TRBD2	TRBV18	TRBJ2-5	NA	CASSSSGTPRETQYF	TGTGCCAGCTCATCGAGCGGGACGCCCCGCGAGACCCAGTACTTC
TRBD2	TRBV5-5	TRBJ2-1	NA	CASRSGVAGVHEQFF	TGTGCCAGCAGATCCGGGGTAGCGGGAGTCCATGAGCAGTTCTTC